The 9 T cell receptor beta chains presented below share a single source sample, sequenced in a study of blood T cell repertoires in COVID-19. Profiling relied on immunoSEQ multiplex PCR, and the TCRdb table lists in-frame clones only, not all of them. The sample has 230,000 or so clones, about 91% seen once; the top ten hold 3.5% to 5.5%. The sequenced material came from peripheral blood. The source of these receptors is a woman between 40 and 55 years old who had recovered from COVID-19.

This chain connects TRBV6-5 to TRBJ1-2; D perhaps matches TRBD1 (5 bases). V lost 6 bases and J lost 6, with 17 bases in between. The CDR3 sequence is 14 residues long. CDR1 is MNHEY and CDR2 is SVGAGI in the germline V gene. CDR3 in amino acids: CASRGTGSFHGYTF. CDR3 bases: TGTGCCAGCAGGGGCACAGGTTCCTTCCATGGCTACACCTTC.

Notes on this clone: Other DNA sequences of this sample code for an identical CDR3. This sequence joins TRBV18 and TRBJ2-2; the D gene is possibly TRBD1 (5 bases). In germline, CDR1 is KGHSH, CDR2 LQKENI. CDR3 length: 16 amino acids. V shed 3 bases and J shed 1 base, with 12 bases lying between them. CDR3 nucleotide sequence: TGTGCCAGCTCACCGCAGGCGCAGGGGAACACCGGGGAGCTGTTTTTT. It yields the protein CASSPQAQGNTGELFF. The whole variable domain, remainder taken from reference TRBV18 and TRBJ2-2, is NAGVMQNPRHLVRRRGQEARLRCSPMKGHSHVYWYRQLPEEGLKFMVYLQKENIIDESGMPKERFSAEFPKEGPSILRIQQVVRGDSAAYFCASSPQAQGNTGELFFGEGSRLTVL.

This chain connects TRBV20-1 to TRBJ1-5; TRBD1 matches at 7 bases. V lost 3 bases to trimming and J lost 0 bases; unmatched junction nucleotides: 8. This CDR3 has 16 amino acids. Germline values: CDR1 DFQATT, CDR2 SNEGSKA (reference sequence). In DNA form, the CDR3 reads TGCAGTGCTAGTCTGGGACAGAGCTATAGCAATCAGCCCCAGCATTTT. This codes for CSASLGQSYSNQPQHF.

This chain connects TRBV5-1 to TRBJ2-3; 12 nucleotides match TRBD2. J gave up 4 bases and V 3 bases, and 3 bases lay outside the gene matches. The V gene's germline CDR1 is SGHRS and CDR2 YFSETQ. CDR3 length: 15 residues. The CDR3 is CASSYTSGGSDTQYF. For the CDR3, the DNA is TGCGCCAGCAGCTATACTAGCGGGGGGTCAGATACGCAGTATTTT.

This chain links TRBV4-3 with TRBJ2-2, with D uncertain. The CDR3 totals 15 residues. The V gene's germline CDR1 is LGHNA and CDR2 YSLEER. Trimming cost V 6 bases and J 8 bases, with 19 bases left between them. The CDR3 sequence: CASRHSTEVEGELFF. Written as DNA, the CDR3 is TGCGCCAGCAGACATTCAACTGAGGTGGAAGGGGAGCTGTTTTTT.

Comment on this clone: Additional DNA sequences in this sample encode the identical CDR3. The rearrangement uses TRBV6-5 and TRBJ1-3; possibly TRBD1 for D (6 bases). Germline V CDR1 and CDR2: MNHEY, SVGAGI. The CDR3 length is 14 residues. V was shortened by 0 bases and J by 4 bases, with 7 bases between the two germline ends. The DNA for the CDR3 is TGTGCCAGCAGTTACTCGGGGGCGGGAAACACCATATATTTT. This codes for CASSYSGAGNTIYF.

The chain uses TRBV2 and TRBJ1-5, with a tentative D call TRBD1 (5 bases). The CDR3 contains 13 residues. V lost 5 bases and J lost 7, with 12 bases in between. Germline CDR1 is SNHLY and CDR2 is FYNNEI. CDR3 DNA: TGTGCCAGCAGTTTGACAGATCACCAGCCCCAGCATTTT. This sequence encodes CASSLTDHQPQHF.

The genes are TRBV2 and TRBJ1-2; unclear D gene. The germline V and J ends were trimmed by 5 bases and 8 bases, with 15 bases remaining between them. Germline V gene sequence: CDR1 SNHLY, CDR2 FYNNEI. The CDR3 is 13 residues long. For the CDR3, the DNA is TGTGCCAGCAGTCCCGTGCGGGAATCCGGCTACACCTTC. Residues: CASSPVRESGYTF.

CDR3 sequence reads: CASRLDLALMNTEAFF. As DNA, the CDR3 is TGTGCCAGCAGACTAGACTTGGCGCTTATGAACACTGAAGCTTTCTTT. V and J are TRBV2 and TRBJ1-1; D unclear. Germline V lookup: CDR1 SNHLY, CDR2 FYNNEI. This CDR3 is built from 16 residues. Between the trimmed V and J ends, which lost 6 bases and 0 bases, there was a span of 17 bases.